The source of this T cell receptor beta chain is a study of blood T cell repertoires in COVID-19. Study background: Nucleic acid was either cDNA or gDNA, and it came from T cells, B-cell-depleted T cells, or PBMCs.

Germline V gene lookup returns CDR1 SGHTA and CDR2 FQGNSA. The trim removed 4 bases at V and 9 bases at J, leaving 8 bases unmatched. The CDR3 is 14 amino acids. Original handling: Estimates of nucleated cell counts were drawn from the amplification of reference gene primers. Profiled with immunoSEQ multiplex PCR; TCRdb holds only in-frame clones, not every one. D and trimming come from the DNA, and the V and J calls and clone size come from that table. The repertoire consists of roughly 180,000 clones, with about 85% occurring once and the leading ten covering around 2.1%. The chain is built from TRBV7-2 and TRBJ1-3, with 8 bases fitting TRBD1. Specimen: PBMCs or T cells enriched from blood (not recorded which). The TCR was taken from a woman in her thirties who had recovered from COVID-19. Here the CDR3 DNA reads TGTGCCAGCAGCTCCTCAGGGGGCGCAGGCACCATATATTTT. Translation: CASSSSGGAGTIYF.